The entry that follows covers one T cell receptor (beta chain) sequence. Assay used: immunoSEQ multiplex PCR; TCRdb lists only in-frame clones, some missing. The sample shows around 700,000 clones, approximately 90% of them seen only once. This entry belongs to a study of blood T cell repertoires in COVID-19. Study background: The origin of the acute and convalescent COVID-19 samples was the United States, Italy and Spain.

The TCR originated in a woman between 18 and 29 years old with acute or convalescent COVID-19. The sample consisted of peripheral blood.

The DNA of the CDR3 is TGTGCCAGCAGTTACGGGAGGTCGCACGGCTATGGCTACACCTTC. Its translation: CASSYGRSHGYGYTF. The chain joins TRBV6-2 or TRBV6-3 to TRBJ1-2, with no clear D. Per germline, CDR1 MNHEY and CDR2 SVGEGT. CDR3 length equals 15 residues. Trimming removed 2 bases at V and 4 bases at J, with 14 bases between.